The 29 T cell receptor beta chains in this list originate from one sample, sequenced in a study of T-cell reconstitution after alpha-beta-depleted transplantation in children. The library targeted TCRbeta and was prepared with unique molecular identifiers. Using its own MiXCR run on the PCR reads, TCRdb lists one record per CDR3 protein. The sample has 580,000 or so distinct CDR3 sequences; 23% are singletons. This specimen was PBMCs, mostly from graft donor cells, taken 360 days after TCRalphabeta/CD19-depleted stem cell transplant. The source of these receptors is a boy under two years old who had a stem cell transplant for acute myeloid leukemia, so the T cells may come from the graft donor.

This clonotype was seen at least ten times. The rearrangement uses TRBV7-8 and TRBJ2-7, with a tentative D call TRBD2 (6 bases). Germline CDR1 and CDR2: SGHVS and FQNEAQ. There are 14 residues in the CDR3. V was shortened by 5 bases and J by 3 bases, with 14 bases between the two germline ends. The chain's CDR3 is CASSHPGTLYEQYF. As DNA, the CDR3 is TGTGCCAGCAGCCATCCCGGGACTCTCTACGAGCAGTACTTC.

V is TRBV11-3 and J is TRBJ1-1, with a weak D call TRBD1 (5 bases). Germline loops: CDR1 SGHNT, CDR2 YENEEA. The CDR3 contains 14 residues. V was pared by 5 bases and J by 5 bases, with 15 bases between. The CDR3 DNA is TGTGCCAGCAGCCAACTGGCAGGGAGAACTGAAGCTTTCTTT. It codes for CASSQLAGRTEAFF.

The CDR3 loop is CASSQEREGARQFF. The CDR3 bases are TGTGCCAGCAGCCAAGAAAGGGAGGGGGCGCGGCAGTTCTTC. The genes are TRBV3-1 and TRBJ2-1; D may be TRBD1 or TRBD2 (7 bases each). V was trimmed by 0 bases and J by 12 bases, leaving 15 bases between them. Per germline, CDR1 LGHDT and CDR2 YNNKEL (reference sequence). The CDR3 runs 14 residues.

Many counts were recorded for this clonotype. This chain connects TRBV20-1 to TRBJ2-7, with 12 bases identical to TRBD2. Germline-derived CDR1 and CDR2 are DFQATT and SNEGSKA (reference sequence). Trimming cost V 3 bases and J 3 bases; bases outside gene matches: 12. The CDR3 sequence is 17 residues long. The CDR3 region is CSARPNPGLAGLYEQYV. For the CDR3, the DNA is TGCAGTGCTAGGCCAAACCCGGGACTAGCGGGCCTCTACGAGCAGTACGTC.

V gene TRBV6-1 combines with J gene TRBJ2-1; no clear D. Per germline, CDR1 MNHNS and CDR2 SASEGT. Deletions cut 5 bases from V and 5 bases from J, with 10 bases between. The CDR3 spans 13 residues. CDR3 DNA: TGTGCCAGCAGTACGAGTTCAGACAATGAGCAGTTCTTC. Translating gives CASSTSSDNEQFF.

This chain joins TRBV4-1 and TRBJ1-4; D is uncertain. Germline V gives CDR1 MGHRA, CDR2 YSYEKL. The ends were cut back, 0 bases at V and 11 bases at J, with 13 bases in the middle. CDR3 length: 14 residues. This CDR3 reads CASSQDHGNQKLFF. DNA of the CDR3: TGCGCCAGCAGCCAAGATCACGGAAACCAGAAACTGTTTTTT.

This rearrangement joins TRBV30 to TRBJ2-7; 11 positions agree with TRBD1. This CDR3 is built from 15 residues. CDR1 is GTSNPN, CDR2 SVGIG, per germline (reference sequence). After removal of 0 bases from V and 6 bases from J, the junction contained 7 bases not matched to a gene. For the CDR3, the DNA is TGTGCCTGGAGTGTAGGGACAGGGGGTTTCCGCGAGCAGTACTTC. The encoded protein is CAWSVGTGGFREQYF.

The sample holds many counts of this clonotype. As DNA, the CDR3 is TGCGCCAGCAGCTTGCAAGGGTTCCCCGATACGCAGTATTTT. Translation gives CASSLQGFPDTQYF. J is TRBJ2-3 and V is TRBV5-1; D gene ambiguous. CDR1 and CDR2 (germline): SGHRS, YFSETQ. Trimming shortened V by 1 base and J by 6 bases, and 12 bases separated the two germline ends. The CDR3 consists of 14 residues.

Ten or more counts support this clonotype. V and J are TRBV28 and TRBJ2-1, with D possibly matching TRBD1 (5 bases). The V gene's germline CDR1 is MDHEN and CDR2 SYDVKM. Deletions cut 2 bases from V and 2 bases from J, with 13 bases between. This CDR3 has 16 residues. The CDR3 here is CASSLPLGVTYNEQFF. The DNA of the CDR3 is TGTGCCAGCAGTTTACCCTTAGGGGTCACCTACAATGAGCAGTTCTTC.

The chain combines TRBV7-2 with TRBJ2-1; D remains ambiguous. The CDR3 runs 11 residues. Trimming removed 2 bases at V and 9 bases at J, with 5 bases between. CDR1 is SGHTA and CDR2 is FQGNSA in the germline V gene. The CDR3, as DNA: TGTGCCAGCAGCTTATGGGCTGAGCAGTTCTTC. This translates into CASSLWAEQFF.

In its sample, this clonotype was seen a few times. This chain connects TRBV7-6 to TRBJ2-3; a weak D match, TRBD1 (5 bases). The V end was cut by 3 bases, the J end by 5 bases, with 12 bases between. This CDR3 has 14 amino acids. The V gene's germline CDR1 is SGHVS and CDR2 FNYEAQ. The CDR3: CASSFEGAGDTQYF. CDR3 coding DNA: TGTGCCAGCAGCTTTGAAGGGGCAGGAGATACGCAGTATTTT.

This clonotype was detected a few times. This chain connects TRBV7-2 to TRBJ2-3; a possible D gene is TRBD2 (6 bases). Trimming stripped 6 bases from V and 2 bases from J, with 15 bases between. CDR1 is SGHTA, CDR2 FQGNSA, per germline. The CDR3 covers 15 residues. CDR3 protein: CASRPPGLITDTQYF. CDR3 DNA sequence: TGTGCCAGCAGACCCCCGGGACTTATCACAGATACGCAGTATTTT.

This clonotype was seen ten or more times. This chain connects TRBV12-3 or TRBV12-4 to TRBJ2-2, with a weak D call TRBD1 (5 bases). Trimming stripped 10 bases from V and 0 bases from J, with 12 bases between. The CDR3 has 14 amino acids. CDR3 nucleotides: TGTGCCACCTCACAGGTCACGAACACCGGGGAGCTGTTTTTT. It codes for CATSQVTNTGELFF.

J is TRBJ2-3 and V is TRBV9; D is unclear. The germline gives CDR1 SGDLS, CDR2 YYNGEE. This CDR3 is 14 amino acids long. Trimming left V 0 bases short and J 1 base short, with 6 bases between. The CDR3 DNA reads as TGTGCCAGCAGCGTAGAACCTCGCACAGATACGCAGTATTTT. Amino acids: CASSVEPRTDTQYF.

This clonotype was seen a handful of times. This chain links TRBV20-1 with TRBJ1-2, with D perhaps TRBD1 (5 bases). CDR3 length equals 14 residues. CDR1 is DFQATT and CDR2 is SNEGSKA in the germline V gene (reference sequence). Trimming stripped 0 bases from V and 4 bases from J, with 12 bases between. CDR3: CSAREIQERYGYTF. CDR3 nucleotide sequence: TGCAGTGCTAGAGAGATACAGGAGCGCTATGGCTACACCTTC.

The rearrangement links TRBV6-5 to TRBJ2-3; D is perhaps TRBD1 (5 bases). Trimming pared 2 bases from V and 4 bases from J, leaving 10 bases between. The germline CDR1 and CDR2 sequences are MNHEY and SVGAGI. CDR3 length: 14 residues. CDR3 sequence reads: CASSYATGADTQYF. The CDR3 coding sequence is TGTGCCAGCAGTTACGCAACAGGAGCAGATACGCAGTATTTT.

Many counts were recorded for this clonotype. V and J are TRBV10-3 and TRBJ1-6; tentatively, D is TRBD1 (5 bases). The CDR3 loop spans 15 amino acids. Germline values: CDR1 ENHRY, CDR2 SYGVKD. V lost 3 bases to trimming and J lost 12 bases, with 18 bases between them. The CDR3 spells CAISDGDGREGPLHF. CDR3 nucleotide sequence: TGTGCCATCAGTGACGGGGACGGACGAGAGGGACCCCTCCACTTT.

V is TRBV10-3 and J is TRBJ2-7, with 11 bases aligning to TRBD1. The germline CDR1 and CDR2 sequences are ENHRY and SYGVKD. CDR3 length: 16 residues. J was trimmed by 9 bases and V by 3 bases; bases with no gene match: 13. For the CDR3, the DNA is TGTGCCATCAGTGACACCCGAGGGACAGGGGGGTATGTGCAGTACGTC. Its translation: CAISDTRGTGGYVQYV.

The chain couples TRBV28 to TRBJ1-1, with D possibly TRBD1 on 6 matching bases. Between the trimmed V and J ends, which lost 1 base and 10 bases, there was a span of 13 bases. The CDR3 consists of 13 residues. CDR1 is MDHEN, CDR2 SYDVKM, per germline. The CDR3 DNA sequence: TGTGCCAGCAGTTTATTACCGGGGGCGAGAGCTTTCTTT. It is translated as CASSLLPGARAFF.

The chain employs TRBV4-2 and TRBJ2-1; D possibly uses TRBD1 or TRBD2 (6 bases each). The CDR3 length is 15 residues. Trimming pared 1 base from V and 7 bases from J, leaving 14 bases between. Per germline, CDR1 LGHNA and CDR2 YNFKEQ. DNA of the CDR3: TGTGCCAGCAGCCAAGGTCCCGGGGGCAGGAATGAGCAGTTCTTC. It yields the protein CASSQGPGGRNEQFF.

This clonotype was detected only a few times. The genes are TRBV27 and TRBJ1-2, with 10 bases identical to TRBD1. The CDR3 consists of 15 residues. Germline V gene data show CDR1 as MNHEY and CDR2 as SMNVEV (reference sequence). J lost 4 bases, V lost 5 bases, and 7 bases had no gene match. The CDR3 coding sequence is TGTGCCAGCAGTAAACCGGGACAGGGGTCCTATGGCTACACCTTC. Its translation is CASSKPGQGSYGYTF.

V gene TRBV20-1 combines with J gene TRBJ2-7; maybe TRBD2 (6 bases). Looked up from germline, CDR1 is DFQATT and CDR2 is SNEGSKA (reference sequence). Trimming took 4 bases from V and 1 from J, leaving 11 bases between them. The CDR3 runs 13 residues. The CDR3 DNA reads TGCAGTGCTATGTGGGGGGATTCCTACGAGCAGTACGTC. Residues: CSAMWGDSYEQYV.

This clonotype showed up many times. The CDR3 DNA reads TGTGCCAGCAGCTTGGGGCTGACCTACGAGCAGTACTTC. It yields the protein CASSLGLTYEQYF. This chain connects TRBV5-6 to TRBJ2-7; D remains ambiguous. Trimming took 0 bases from V and 2 from J, leaving 6 bases between them. The germline CDR1 and CDR2 sequences are SGHDT and YYEEEE. CDR3 length: 13 residues.

This chain links TRBV30 with TRBJ2-1; D is undetermined. The V end lost 2 bases, the J end lost 0 bases, and 8 bases lay between the germline ends. The CDR3 contains 14 residues. Germline CDR1 and CDR2: GTSNPN and SVGIG (reference sequence). The DNA of the CDR3 is TGTGCCTGGAGTAGTGTGAACTCCTACAATGAGCAGTTCTTC. This encodes CAWSSVNSYNEQFF.

The V gene is TRBV2, the J gene TRBJ2-1; TRBD2 agrees at 13 bases. Germline assignment: CDR1 SNHLY and CDR2 FYNNEI. Unmatched junction bases numbered 12, after V lost 7 bases and J lost 0 bases. CDR3 length: 19 residues. CDR3 bases: TGTGCCAGCACAGCCCTGGGACTAGCGGGGAGTACCTCCTACAATGAGCAGTTCTTC. Its translation: CASTALGLAGSTSYNEQFF.

V is TRBV20-1 and J is TRBJ2-3; D remains unclear. The CDR3 is 14 residues long. V was cut by 6 bases and J by 3 bases, with 16 bases left in between. From germline, CDR1 is DFQATT and CDR2 SNEGSKA (reference sequence). The CDR3 DNA reads TGCAGTGCCCGCCGGCCGGCCGTGACAGATACGCAGTATTTT. Translated, it gives CSARRPAVTDTQYF.

This clonotype came up a few times. CDR3 loop: CASSFRGLAGGQSSYEQYF. For the CDR3, the DNA is TGTGCCAGCAGTTTTCGCGGACTAGCGGGGGGCCAAAGCTCCTACGAGCAGTACTTC. J is TRBJ2-7 and V is TRBV27; 14 bases align to TRBD2. There are 19 residues in the CDR3. Germline V gene sequence: CDR1 MNHEY, CDR2 SMNVEV (reference sequence). Germline trimming cut 3 bases from V and 0 bases from J; bases unmatched to any gene: 10.

The chain employs TRBV18 and TRBJ2-1; 8 positions match TRBD1. This CDR3 has 14 amino acids. V shed 6 bases, J shed 4 bases, and the junction held 5 bases outside the gene matches. CDR1 and CDR2 (germline): KGHSH, LQKENI. CDR3 DNA: TGTGCCAGCTCGGCCCGGGACAGGTACAATGAGCAGTTCTTC. Its translation is CASSARDRYNEQFF.

This clonotype was detected ten times or more. The chain joins TRBV4-2 to TRBJ2-3; TRBD2 agrees at 8 bases. V dropped 1 base and J dropped 1; count of bases not matched to a gene: 7. CDR1 and CDR2 (germline): LGHNA, YNFKEQ. This CDR3 is built from 17 residues. CDR3 bases: TGTGCCAGCAGCCAAGGGGCGGGGGGCGGACGCACAGATACGCAGTATTTT. This gives the protein CASSQGAGGGRTDTQYF.